The 7 T cell receptor beta chains reported below all come from one sample, sequenced in a study of identifying expanded T cells in peripheral blood. The protocol was immunoSEQ multiplex PCR, while the TCRdb copy is restricted to in-frame clones and leaves out a portion. The repertoire consists of tens of thousands of clones, with approximately 91% occurring once and the leading ten covering 5.5% to 6%. Sequenced material: blood. These receptors were taken from a person aged 18 to 70 in good health.

This clone was counted only a few times. The rearrangement uses TRBV11-2 and TRBJ1-5; possible D gene TRBD1, 6 bases. The CDR3 spans 15 residues. Trimming left V 3 bases short and J 7 bases short, with 16 bases between. Looked up from germline, CDR1 is SGHAT and CDR2 is FQNNGV. The CDR3 loop reads CASSLTTGLVQPQHF. The CDR3 DNA reads as TGTGCCAGCAGCTTGACGACAGGACTAGTCCAGCCCCAGCATTTT.

The sample holds one count of this clone. Here the CDR3 DNA reads TGTGCCAGCAGCCAAGATTCCGGACAGGGGAGGGCCTCCTACAATGAGCAGTTCTTC. Its protein product is CASSQDSGQGRASYNEQFF. V gene TRBV4-2 combines with J gene TRBJ2-1, with 9 bases that match TRBD1. Germline V gene lookup returns CDR1 LGHNA and CDR2 YNFKEQ. V trimming: 0 bases; J trimming: 0 bases; junction bases outside the gene matches: 9. The CDR3 totals 19 residues.

This chain connects TRBV2 to TRBJ1-1, with a possible D match to TRBD1 (6 bases). Germline V gives CDR1 SNHLY, CDR2 FYNNEI. The CDR3 length is 13 residues. V dropped 6 bases and J dropped 4 bases, with 12 bases sitting between them. CDR3 sequence (DNA): TGTGCCAGCAGGGCCGGGGGGGCCACTGAAGCTTTCTTT. Translation: CASRAGGATEAFF.

The CDR3 sequence: CASSQELREGTYEQYF. The CDR3 DNA follows: TGCGCCAGCAGCCAAGAATTGCGGGAGGGTACCTACGAGCAGTACTTC. V is TRBV4-3 and J is TRBJ2-7, with 9 bases fitting TRBD2. Germline loops: CDR1 LGHNA, CDR2 YSLEER. V was pared by 0 bases and J by 2 bases, with 5 bases of the junction left unmatched. The CDR3 extends over 16 amino acids.

The chain has TRBV7-2 and TRBJ2-3; 8 bases are shared with TRBD2. Germline V CDR1 and CDR2: SGHTA, FQGNSA. J lost 5 bases, V lost 4 bases, and 8 bases had no gene match. The CDR3 contains 15 residues. The CDR3 loop is CASSWRGAIGDTQYF. CDR3 in DNA: TGTGCCAGCAGCTGGCGGGGGGCGATTGGAGATACGCAGTATTTT.

The chain is built from TRBV7-7 and TRBJ2-1; tentatively, D is TRBD2 (6 bases). V gave up 1 base and J gave up 16 bases, with 14 bases separating them. Germline CDR1 is SSHAT and CDR2 is FNYEAQ (reference sequence). The CDR3 extends over 12 amino acids. CDR3 in amino acids: CASSLEGRKLFF. The DNA of the CDR3 is TGTGCCAGCAGCTTAGAAGGGAGGAAATTATTCTTC.

The chain employs TRBV18 and TRBJ1-1; unclear D gene. Trimming shortened V by 1 base and J by 5 bases, and 8 bases separated the two germline ends. In germline, CDR1 is KGHSH, CDR2 LQKENI. This CDR3 spans 13 amino acids. DNA for the CDR3: TGTGCCAGCTCACCACTTCACGGGACTGAAGCTTTCTTT. Translation: CASSPLHGTEAFF.